Listed below are T cell receptor beta chains from one sample, sequenced in a study of Tregs in tolerant kidney transplant recipients. Repertoires were generated with immunoSEQ multiplex PCR, while TCRdb's copy carries only in-frame clones and drops some. Of about 110,000 clones listed, around 91% are singletons. Sequences were derived from CD4+ T cells from blood, sampled before the transplant. All receptors derive from a human donor who received a combined kidney and bone marrow transplant. CDR3s include the opening cysteine and the closing phenylalanine or tryptophan. Each record gives: V gene, D gene, clone size, J gene, CDR3 protein, CDR3 DNA. A D gene is named only where the DNA matches it firmly. Clone size appears in some rows only: once, few, many, or a class for an expanded clone.

V: TRBV19; D: .; size: once; J: TRBJ2-1; CDR3: CASSIAPGGHNEQFF; DNA: TGTGCCAGTAGTATAGCGCCGGGGGGCCACAATGAGCAGTTCTTC
V: TRBV19; D: .; size: .; J: TRBJ2-7; CDR3: CASSMSRGASYEQYF; DNA: TGTGCCAGTAGTATGAGTCGCGGGGCCTCCTACGAGCAGTACTTC
V: TRBV18; D: TRBD2; size: .; J: TRBJ2-7; CDR3: CASSLRSGGLSYEQYF; DNA: TGTGCCAGCTCTCTCCGCAGCGGGGGGCTCTCCTACGAGCAGTACTTC
V: TRBV28; D: TRBD2; size: .; J: TRBJ2-5; CDR3: CASSSRTSGRAETQYF; DNA: TGTGCCAGCAGTTCCCGGACTAGCGGGAGGGCCGAGACCCAGTACTTC
V: TRBV28; D: TRBD1; size: .; J: TRBJ2-7; CDR3: CASSPTYRGRSYEQYF; DNA: TGTGCCAGCAGTCCTACTTACAGGGGGCGCTCCTACGAGCAGTATTTC
V: TRBV30; D: .; size: .; J: TRBJ2-7; CDR3: CAWTGGLSYEQYF; DNA: TGTGCCTGGACGGGGGGCCTCTCCTACGAGCAGTACTTC
V: TRBV25-1; D: TRBD1; size: .; J: TRBJ2-2; CDR3: CASSDTGTGIAGELFF; DNA: TGTGCCAGCAGTGACACCGGGACAGGTATCGCCGGGGAGCTGTTTTTT
V: TRBV5-5; D: .; size: .; J: TRBJ2-7; CDR3: CASSYGVAVYEQYF; DNA: TGTGCCAGCAGCTACGGGGTAGCGGTCTACGAGCAGTACTTC
V: TRBV30; D: TRBD2; size: .; J: TRBJ2-1; CDR3: CAYGGRGEQFF; DNA: TGTGCCTACGGAGGGAGGGGTGAGCAGTTCTTC
V: TRBV20-1; D: .; size: .; J: TRBJ1-2; CDR3: CSALTGYGYTF; DNA: TGCAGTGCTTTGACGGGCTATGGCTACACCTTC
V: TRBV10-1; D: TRBD1; size: once; J: TRBJ1-2; CDR3: CASSEPRTGGNGYTF; DNA: TGCGCCAGCAGTGAGCCACGGACAGGGGGCAACGGCTACACCTTC
V: TRBV14; D: TRBD1; size: .; J: TRBJ1-2; CDR3: CASSQGTGHHFRFYGYTF; DNA: TGTGCCAGCAGCCAAGGGACAGGGCATCACTTCAGATTCTATGGCTACACCTTC
V: TRBV29-1; D: TRBD2; size: .; J: TRBJ2-1; CDR3: CSVESGSFNEQFF; DNA: TGCAGCGTGGAGAGCGGGAGTTTCAATGAGCAGTTCTTC
V: TRBV7-9; D: TRBD2; size: .; J: TRBJ2-5; CDR3: CASSLLAGQETQYF; DNA: TGTGCCAGCAGCCTCCTAGCGGGACAAGAGACCCAGTACTTC
V: TRBV27; D: .; size: .; J: TRBJ2-6; CDR3: CASSLYRDTISGANVLTF; DNA: TGTGCCAGCAGTTTATACCGGGACACCATCTCTGGGGCCAACGTCCTGACTTTC